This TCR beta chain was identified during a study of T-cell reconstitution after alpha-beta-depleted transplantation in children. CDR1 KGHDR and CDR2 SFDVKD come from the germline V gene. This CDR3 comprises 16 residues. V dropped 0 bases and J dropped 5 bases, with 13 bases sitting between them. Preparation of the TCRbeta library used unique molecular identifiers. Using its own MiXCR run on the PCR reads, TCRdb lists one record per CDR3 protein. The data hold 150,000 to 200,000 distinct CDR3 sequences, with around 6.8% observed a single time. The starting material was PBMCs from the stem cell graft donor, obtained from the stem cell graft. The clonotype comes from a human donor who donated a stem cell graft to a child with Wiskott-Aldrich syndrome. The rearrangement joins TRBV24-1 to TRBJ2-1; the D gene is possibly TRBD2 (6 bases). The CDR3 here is CATSDLGGTPNNEQFF. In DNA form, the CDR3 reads TGTGCCACCAGTGATTTGGGCGGGACTCCGAACAATGAGCAGTTCTTC.